A selection of T cell receptor beta chains follows, all from one sample in a study of T cells after yellow fever vaccination. A single record per CDR3 protein comes from TCRdb applying MiXCR to the 5' RACE reads. The sample lists more than 300,000 distinct CDR3 sequences; around 4.4% were seen once. Material: PBMCs, obtained 15 days after the yellow fever booster vaccination. The receptors come from a young man who received the YFV17D yellow fever vaccine. Both conserved end residues are part of each CDR3. Fields, in order: CDR3 protein, J gene, V gene.

CDR3 protein: CASSYPRSEAFF; J gene: TRBJ1-1; V gene: TRBV6-2/TRBV6-3
CDR3 protein: CASSLDYFRQGQETQYF; J gene: TRBJ2-5; V gene: TRBV11-2
CDR3 protein: CSARGVGTDTQYF; J gene: TRBJ2-3; V gene: TRBV20-1
CDR3 protein: CASSSTGGREETQYF; J gene: TRBJ2-5; V gene: TRBV5-1
CDR3 protein: CASSWAGRTEAFF; J gene: TRBJ1-1; V gene: TRBV11-1
CDR3 protein: CASSIIGFVYTF; J gene: TRBJ1-2; V gene: TRBV5-5
CDR3 protein: CASRPPSSVGIGELFF; J gene: TRBJ2-2; V gene: TRBV7-2
CDR3 protein: CSALLSDTQYF; J gene: TRBJ2-3; V gene: TRBV20-1
CDR3 protein: CASSPWTVTNEKLFF; J gene: TRBJ1-4; V gene: TRBV27
CDR3 protein: CASSPGRDNTGELFF; J gene: TRBJ2-2; V gene: TRBV10-1
CDR3 protein: CASSLARDSEQFF; J gene: TRBJ2-1; V gene: TRBV7-2
CDR3 protein: CASSTPSTESNTEAFF; J gene: TRBJ1-1; V gene: TRBV19
CDR3 protein: CSGRSAGELFF; J gene: TRBJ2-2; V gene: TRBV29-1
CDR3 protein: CASSFSGLTTDTQYF; J gene: TRBJ2-3; V gene: TRBV28
CDR3 protein: CASSYGQLSYGYTF; J gene: TRBJ1-2; V gene: TRBV5-6
CDR3 protein: CASSLTGAHGPQHF; J gene: TRBJ1-5; V gene: TRBV19
CDR3 protein: CASSSSQLIYEQYF; J gene: TRBJ2-7; V gene: TRBV7-9
CDR3 protein: CASGWGFVNTEAFF; J gene: TRBJ1-1; V gene: TRBV7-9
CDR3 protein: CASSEATGAQETQYF; J gene: TRBJ2-5; V gene: TRBV2
CDR3 protein: CAISDRDGLAGGPPDTQYF; J gene: TRBJ2-3; V gene: TRBV10-3
CDR3 protein: CASSPSPGQGHEQYF; J gene: TRBJ2-7; V gene: TRBV5-4
CDR3 protein: CASSLGYRASSYNSPLHF; J gene: TRBJ1-6; V gene: TRBV7-2
CDR3 protein: CASSSSGSTIYF; J gene: TRBJ1-3; V gene: TRBV28
CDR3 protein: CASSYREGAKNIQYF; J gene: TRBJ2-4; V gene: TRBV6-5
CDR3 protein: CASSPTFHEQFF; J gene: TRBJ2-1; V gene: TRBV6-2/TRBV6-3
CDR3 protein: CASSLFGGEPYNEQFF; J gene: TRBJ2-1; V gene: TRBV5-1
CDR3 protein: CASPEIKQGFLSGANVLTF; J gene: TRBJ2-6; V gene: TRBV2
CDR3 protein: CASSTPQANTEAFF; J gene: TRBJ1-1; V gene: TRBV27
CDR3 protein: CAIHAGTGYTGELFF; J gene: TRBJ2-2; V gene: TRBV28
CDR3 protein: CSVPGDYTDTQYF; J gene: TRBJ2-3; V gene: TRBV29-1
CDR3 protein: CASSPPGSARDGYTF; J gene: TRBJ1-2; V gene: TRBV11-2
CDR3 protein: CSVVWQENTEAFF; J gene: TRBJ1-1; V gene: TRBV29-1
CDR3 protein: CSVEWIGGNYGYTF; J gene: TRBJ1-2; V gene: TRBV29-1
CDR3 protein: CASSQDRDRTYGYTF; J gene: TRBJ1-2; V gene: TRBV4-3
CDR3 protein: CSADSRQGVGEAFF; J gene: TRBJ1-1; V gene: TRBV20-1
CDR3 protein: CASSLSPLLRGEGSDEQYF; J gene: TRBJ2-7; V gene: TRBV5-5
CDR3 protein: CASSPSRGETQYF; J gene: TRBJ2-5; V gene: TRBV9
CDR3 protein: CASSPGTAETQYF; J gene: TRBJ2-5; V gene: TRBV5-1